This T cell receptor (beta chain) was found in a study of cytomegalovirus exposure and HLA in healthy donors. Study-wide background: Most donors, approximately 82% of 398 genotyped, fell in the Caucasian-associated ancestry cluster. Overall study findings and caveats: The CMV antigen specificity of a few CMV-associated chains was confirmed through in vitro analysis. A previous analysis found most TCR beta V segments productive roughly 87% or roughly 30% of the time.

Germline CDR1 reads SGHRS; CDR2 reads YFSETQ. V lost 0 bases to trimming and J lost 1 base, with 13 bases between them. This CDR3 spans 16 amino acids. A note on this clone: Antigen specificity is unknown.

60 Vbeta and 13 Jbeta primers were used in PCR. Sequencing used immunoSEQ multiplex PCR; TCRdb keeps in-frame clones, though not all of them. The table lists about 100,000 clones, roughly 75% of them singletons. Sequencing was performed on PBMCs. The clonotype was recovered from a male donor in good health and CMV-seropositive. The chain employs TRBV5-1 and TRBJ1-1; D remains unclear. This CDR3 is CASSLGREPENTEAFF. For the CDR3, the DNA is TGCGCCAGCAGCTTGGGGAGAGAACCGGAGAACACTGAAGCTTTCTTT.